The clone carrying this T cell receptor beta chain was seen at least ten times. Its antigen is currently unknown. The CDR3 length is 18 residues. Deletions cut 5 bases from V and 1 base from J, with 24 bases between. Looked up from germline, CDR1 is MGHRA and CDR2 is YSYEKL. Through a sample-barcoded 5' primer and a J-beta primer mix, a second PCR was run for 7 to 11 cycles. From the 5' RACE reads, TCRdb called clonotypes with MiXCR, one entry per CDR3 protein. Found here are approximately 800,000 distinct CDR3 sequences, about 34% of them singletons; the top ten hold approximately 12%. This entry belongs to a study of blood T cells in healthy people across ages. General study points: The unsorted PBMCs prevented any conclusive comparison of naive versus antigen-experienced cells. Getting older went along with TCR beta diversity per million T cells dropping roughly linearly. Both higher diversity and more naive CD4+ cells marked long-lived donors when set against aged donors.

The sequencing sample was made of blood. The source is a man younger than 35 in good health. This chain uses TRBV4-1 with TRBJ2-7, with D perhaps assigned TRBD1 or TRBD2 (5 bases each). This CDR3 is CASSKGVVGEGISYEQYF. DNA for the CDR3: TGCGCCAGCAGCAAAGGGGTCGTGGGCGAGGGGATTTCCTACGAGCAGTACTTC.